The 19 T cell receptor beta chains given below trace back to one sample, sequenced in a study of control samples from healthy donors and cancer patients. Clones were sequenced by immunoSEQ multiplex PCR, and TCRdb holds only the in-frame ones, with some missing. The table records roughly 400,000 clones, 75% to 95% of them present only once. Sequencing was done on a sample of PBMCs. The receptor set was obtained from a man in his forties or fifties with head and neck cancer.

This chain links TRBV5-6 with TRBJ1-2, with unresolved D. Trimming took off 2 bases at V and 8 bases at J, with 7 bases between the two ends. Per the germline V gene, CDR1 is SGHDT and CDR2 is YYEEEE. This CDR3 contains 11 residues. The CDR3 sequence: CASSLGPGYTF. In DNA form, the CDR3 reads TGTGCCAGCAGCTTAGGCCCGGGCTACACCTTC.

This clone was found once. The chain has TRBV27 and TRBJ1-2; weak D call: TRBD1 (6 bases). Trimming took off 3 bases at V and 2 bases at J, with 19 bases between the two ends. The CDR3 consists of 17 residues. Germline V gene lookup returns CDR1 MNHEY and CDR2 SMNVEV (reference sequence). The CDR3: CASSFRTGTVFNYGYTF. For the CDR3, the DNA is TGTGCCAGCAGTTTTCGAACAGGGACCGTGTTCAACTATGGCTACACCTTC.

The V and J genes are TRBV6-2 or TRBV6-3 and TRBJ1-4; D remains ambiguous. Germline loops: CDR1 MNHEY, CDR2 SVGEGT. This CDR3 is built from 14 residues. Trimming removed 6 bases at V and 11 bases at J, with 19 bases between. Here the CDR3 reads CASSRLEEGLKLFF. The CDR3 DNA reads as TGTGCCAGCAGCCGTCTGGAGGAGGGCCTCAAACTGTTTTTT.

The rearrangement uses TRBV16 and TRBJ1-4; 7 bases align to TRBD1. Germline V gives CDR1 KGHSY, CDR2 FQNENV. V lost 6 bases and J lost 3; bases outside the gene matches: 7. CDR3 size: 15 residues. The CDR3 is CASRPGTVPNEKLFF. DNA for the CDR3: TGTGCCAGCAGACCGGGGACAGTTCCTAATGAAAAACTGTTTTTT.

The gene calls are TRBV19 and TRBJ2-3; D unresolved. Trimming stripped 3 bases from V and 7 bases from J, with 8 bases between. This CDR3 is 12 amino acids long. CDR1 LNHDA and CDR2 SQIVND come from the germline V gene (reference sequence). CDR3 amino acids: CASSISGHTQYF. CDR3 DNA sequence: TGTGCCAGTAGTATTTCAGGACATACGCAGTATTTT.

The V call is TRBV5-6, the J call TRBJ1-1, with 7 nucleotides matching TRBD1. V lost 2 bases to trimming and J lost 2 bases; unmatched junction nucleotides: 3. The germline gives CDR1 SGHDT, CDR2 YYEEEE. The CDR3 loop spans 14 amino acids. For the CDR3, the DNA is TGTGCCAGCAGCTTCGGACAGGCTAACACTGAAGCTTTCTTT. This sequence encodes CASSFGQANTEAFF.

The gene calls are TRBV5-6 and TRBJ1-5; D gene unclear. CDR1 and CDR2 from the germline V gene are SGHDT and YYEEEE. CDR3 length: 14 amino acids. Trimming took off 0 bases at V and 0 bases at J, with 4 bases between the two ends. The CDR3 region has the DNA TGTGCCAGCAGCTTGGGCTCTAGCAATCAGCCCCAGCATTTT. This sequence encodes CASSLGSSNQPQHF. The full variable domain, its missing parts supplied by reference TRBV5-6 and TRBJ1-5, is DAGVTQSPTHLIKTRGQQVTLRCSPKSGHDTVSWYQQALGQGPQFIFQYYEEEERQRGNFPDRFSGHQFPNYSSELNVNALLLGDSALYLCASSLGSSNQPQHFGDGTRLSIL.

This chain uses TRBV15 with TRBJ1-4; no firm D call. The CDR3 spans 14 residues. With 8 bases removed from V and 5 bases from J, the gap between germline ends came to 15 bases. In germline, CDR1 is LNHNV, CDR2 YYDKDF (reference sequence). The CDR3 loop is CATAVGNGNEKLFF. The CDR3, as DNA: TGTGCCACCGCAGTCGGGAATGGCAATGAAAAACTGTTTTTT.

This chain joins TRBV5-4 and TRBJ2-1, with D possibly matching TRBD2 (5 bases). Between the trimmed V and J ends, which lost 0 bases and 10 bases, there was a span of 14 bases. The CDR3 has 14 residues. Germline V lookup: CDR1 SGHNT, CDR2 YYREEE (reference sequence). The CDR3 nucleotides are TGTGCCAGCAGCTTGGGAGGGAGCGCCGACGAGCAGTTCTTC. Its protein product is CASSLGGSADEQFF.

The V and J genes are TRBV3-1 (or the pseudogene TRBV3-2) and TRBJ2-5; D is possibly TRBD2 (6 bases). Between the trimmed V and J ends, which lost 3 bases and 1 base, there was a span of 9 bases. Germline V gene data show CDR1 as LGHDT and CDR2 as YNNKEL (reference sequence). CDR3 length: 14 amino acids. For the CDR3, the DNA is TGTGCCAGCAGCCACCGGGACTTCCAAGAGACCCAGTACTTC. This sequence encodes CASSHRDFQETQYF.

In the case of this clone: Other DNA sequences in this specimen translate into the identical CDR3. The rearrangement links TRBV24-1 to TRBJ2-2, with D unresolved. This CDR3 is 14 amino acids long. Germline values: CDR1 KGHDR, CDR2 SFDVKD. Trimming pared 5 bases from V and 4 bases from J, leaving 10 bases between. In nucleotides, the CDR3 is TGTGCCACCAGTGTCCCAGGCGGCACCGGGGAGCTGTTTTTT. Its protein is CATSVPGGTGELFF.

The chain carries TRBV18 and TRBJ2-7; D remains ambiguous. The germline gives CDR1 KGHSH, CDR2 LQKENI. The CDR3 length is 12 residues. The V end was cut by 6 bases, the J end by 4 bases, with 10 bases between. The CDR3 protein is CASSVPGYEQYF. CDR3 nucleotide sequence: TGTGCCAGCTCCGTACCTGGTTACGAGCAGTACTTC. The entire variable domain, with the rest obtained from reference TRBV18 and TRBJ2-7, is as follows: NAGVMQNPRHLVRRRGQEARLRCSPMKGHSHVYWYRQLPEEGLKFMVYLQKENIIDESGMPKERFSAEFPKEGPSILRIQQVVRGDSAAYFCASSVPGYEQYFGPGTRLTVT.

The chain is built from TRBV5-1 and TRBJ1-2; 8 bases are shared with TRBD1. Unmatched junction bases numbered 5, after V lost 0 bases and J lost 4 bases. Germline V CDR1 and CDR2: SGHRS, YFSETQ. The CDR3 loop spans 15 amino acids. The CDR3, as DNA: TGCGCCAGCAGCTTGGCCGCCGGGACAGGCTATGGCTACACCTTC. Its translation is CASSLAAGTGYGYTF.

The chain is built from TRBV19 and TRBJ1-4, with a tentative D call TRBD1 (5 bases). This CDR3 is built from 18 residues. Trimming pared 1 base from V and 0 bases from J, leaving 15 bases between. Germline lookup yields CDR1 LNHDA and CDR2 SQIVND (reference sequence). This chain's CDR3 is CASSIVVGRNATNEKLFF. For the CDR3, the DNA is TGTGCCAGTAGTATAGTGGTGGGACGCAATGCAACTAATGAAAAACTGTTTTTT.

J is TRBJ1-5 and V is TRBV30; D uncertain. From germline, CDR1 is GTSNPN and CDR2 SVGIG (reference sequence). The V end lost 1 base, the J end lost 6 bases, and 7 bases lay between the germline ends. The CDR3 totals 12 residues. DNA of the CDR3: TGTGCCTGGAGTGGATCAAGTCAGCCCCAGCATTTT. This translates into CAWSGSSQPQHF. Supplemented by reference TRBV30 and TRBJ1-5, the full variable domain reads SQTIHQWPATLVQPVGSPLSLECTVEGTSNPNLYWYRQAAGRGLQLLFYSVGIGQISSEVPQNLSASRPQDRQFILSSKKLLLSDSGFYLCAWSGSSQPQHFGDGTRLSIL.

About this clone: The same CDR3 can be traced to other DNA sequences in this sample. The chain is built from TRBV28 and TRBJ1-5; 7 positions agree with TRBD1. There are 14 residues in the CDR3. Per germline, CDR1 MDHEN and CDR2 SYDVKM. J gave up 3 bases and V 6 bases, and 5 bases lay outside the gene matches. CDR3 nucleotide sequence: TGTGCCAGCAGATCCGGGACAGTCAATCAGCCCCAGCATTTT. Its protein is CASRSGTVNQPQHF.

This sequence joins TRBV10-3 and TRBJ1-1, with D uncertain. The CDR3 runs 11 residues. Germline V gives CDR1 ENHRY, CDR2 SYGVKD. Trimming took off 2 bases at V and 8 bases at J, with 6 bases between the two ends. The CDR3 protein is CAISEALEAFF. CDR3 nucleotide sequence: TGTGCCATCAGTGAGGCCCTAGAAGCTTTCTTT.

This chain links TRBV30 with TRBJ1-1, with D possibly TRBD1 on 6 matching bases. V was shortened by 8 bases and J by 3 bases, with 16 bases between the two germline ends. The CDR3 spans 13 residues. Per germline, CDR1 GTSNPN and CDR2 SVGIG (reference sequence). The CDR3 reads CARGEGGHTEAFF. DNA for the CDR3: TGTGCCCGCGGGGAGGGGGGTCACACTGAAGCTTTCTTT.

This clone was detected only once. The chain employs TRBV7-2 and TRBJ2-3; D not certain. The CDR3 consists of 13 residues. The germline V gene has CDR1 SGHTA and CDR2 FQGNSA. Trimming cost V 2 bases and J 4 bases, with 7 bases left between them. The CDR3, as DNA: TGTGCCAGCAGCTTAAGTCTTTCAGATACGCAGTATTTT. Translated: CASSLSLSDTQYF.